Detailed here is one T cell receptor (beta chain). The entry originates in a study of Ad26.COV2.S vaccination and SARS-CoV-2 variants. CDR1 and CDR2 from the germline V gene are SEHNR and FQNEAQ (reference sequence). V shed 7 bases and J shed 6 bases, with 10 bases lying between them. CDR3 length: 11 residues. Data came from immunoSEQ multiplex PCR; TCRdb stores just in-frame clones and leaves some out. This sample has about 680,000 clones, with 80% to 90% found just once. As for treatment: some 20 received Ad26.COV2.S at low or high dose, single or two shots; roughly 5 received placebo; per-sample allocation not given. On day 63 after the first injection, vaccine and placebo recipients gave samples. SARS-CoV-2 spike from the Wuhan strain was encoded by the vaccine, an Ad26 vector.

The clonotype originates from a person between 18 and 59 years old who received the Ad26.COV2.S COVID-19 vaccine or a placebo. This sequence joins TRBV7-9 and TRBJ2-7; D may be TRBD2 (5 bases). This material consisted of peripheral blood, taken in a trial of Ad26.COV2.S vaccine versus placebo. The DNA for the CDR3 is TGTGCCAGCACCTTGGAGGCCGAGCAGTACTTC. Protein product: CASTLEAEQYF.